Included here is one T cell receptor beta chain sequence, with context. The data were taken from a study of blood T cell repertoires in COVID-19. For the study at large: Donors in the United States, Italy and Spain gave samples during acute or convalescent COVID-19. Sources were T cells, B-cell-depleted T cells, or PBMCs; the material itself was cDNA or gDNA.

Methods used by the authors: Amplification of reference gene primers provided the estimated nucleated cell counts. Generated by immunoSEQ multiplex PCR, the TCRdb table keeps only in-frame clones and is missing some. That table furnishes V, J and clone size, whereas the DNA furnished D and trimming. The repertoire holds tens of thousands of clones, with more than 75% as singletons. Trimming left V 2 bases short and J 2 bases short, with 4 bases between. The CDR3 contains 14 residues. Germline V lookup: CDR1 SGHAT, CDR2 FQNNGV. The clonotype originates from a human donor in a cohort sampled during active COVID-19. Specimen: peripheral blood. The chain recombines TRBV11-2 with TRBJ2-6; D remains unclear. CDR3 in DNA: TGTGCCAGCAGCTTATTCACTGGGGCCAACGTCCTGACTTTC. Protein sequence: CASSLFTGANVLTF.